The rows below give T cell receptor beta chains drawn from one sample of a study of blood T cell repertoires in COVID-19. The protocol was immunoSEQ multiplex PCR, while the TCRdb copy is restricted to in-frame clones and leaves out a portion. The top ten hold 10% to 15% of the sample, which has about 150,000 clones, around 86% seen once. Sequencing was carried out using peripheral blood. Receptors were obtained from a man aged 70 or older who had recovered from COVID-19. Both conserved end residues are part of each CDR3. The order of the fields is clone size, V gene, J gene, CDR3 protein. Part of the rows lack a size; the others show once, few, many or a class for expanded clones.

clone size: .; V gene: TRBV11-2; J gene: TRBJ1-4; CDR3 protein: CASRARGAEEKLFF
clone size: once; V gene: TRBV7-2; J gene: TRBJ1-6; CDR3 protein: CASNSRSLDNSPLHF
clone size: .; V gene: TRBV6-2/TRBV6-3; J gene: TRBJ1-2; CDR3 protein: CASSYSEYYGYTF
clone size: .; V gene: TRBV12-5; J gene: TRBJ1-1; CDR3 protein: CASGSSGYGLAFF
clone size: .; V gene: TRBV3-1/TRBV3-2; J gene: TRBJ1-1; CDR3 protein: CASSPYTEVTEAFF
clone size: .; V gene: TRBV2; J gene: TRBJ2-7; CDR3 protein: CASTPGSYEQYF
clone size: .; V gene: TRBV4-3; J gene: TRBJ1-2; CDR3 protein: CASSMDTKPSYGYTF
clone size: .; V gene: TRBV11-1; J gene: TRBJ2-1; CDR3 protein: CASSLTGGPYNEQFF
clone size: .; V gene: TRBV27; J gene: TRBJ1-2; CDR3 protein: CASSLAPPGVRSYTF
clone size: .; V gene: TRBV19; J gene: TRBJ2-7; CDR3 protein: CASSIGLAGTGSYEQYF
clone size: .; V gene: TRBV9; J gene: TRBJ2-1; CDR3 protein: CASSVFRWPNEQFF
clone size: .; V gene: TRBV4-2; J gene: TRBJ2-7; CDR3 protein: CASSREAGLSYEQYF
clone size: once; V gene: TRBV5-4; J gene: TRBJ2-1; CDR3 protein: CASSLVGRSGEQFF
clone size: few; V gene: TRBV18; J gene: TRBJ2-2; CDR3 protein: CASSPLASGELFF
clone size: .; V gene: TRBV5-1; J gene: TRBJ2-7; CDR3 protein: CASSLSIGSNSYEQYF
clone size: .; V gene: TRBV5-1; J gene: TRBJ2-5; CDR3 protein: CASSHSLAGAGETQYF
clone size: .; V gene: TRBV10-1; J gene: TRBJ1-5; CDR3 protein: CARRQGNQPQHF
clone size: .; V gene: TRBV19; J gene: TRBJ1-2; CDR3 protein: CASSIQGAPGYGYTF
clone size: once; V gene: TRBV7-2; J gene: TRBJ2-1; CDR3 protein: CASSLEAGGRYNEQFF
clone size: .; V gene: TRBV7-2; J gene: TRBJ1-2; CDR3 protein: CASSLATAGPYGYTF
clone size: .; V gene: TRBV7-3; J gene: TRBJ2-5; CDR3 protein: CASSLSSGIQETQYF
clone size: .; V gene: TRBV14; J gene: TRBJ2-7; CDR3 protein: CASSQAEGREQYF
clone size: .; V gene: TRBV30; J gene: TRBJ2-6; CDR3 protein: CARLTQAGGSGANVLTF
clone size: once; V gene: TRBV28; J gene: TRBJ1-5; CDR3 protein: CASRQGSNQPQHF
clone size: .; V gene: TRBV7-3; J gene: TRBJ1-1; CDR3 protein: CASSLNGRGITEAFF
clone size: .; V gene: TRBV6-2/TRBV6-3; J gene: TRBJ2-2; CDR3 protein: CASSRPYSNTGELFF
clone size: .; V gene: TRBV3-1/TRBV3-2; J gene: TRBJ1-1; CDR3 protein: CASSQLPQGSRTEAFF
clone size: .; V gene: TRBV6-6; J gene: TRBJ2-7; CDR3 protein: CASSLPGQGANEQYF
clone size: .; V gene: TRBV5-1; J gene: TRBJ1-3; CDR3 protein: CASSAQPGTGAGNTIYF
clone size: few; V gene: TRBV27; J gene: TRBJ2-3; CDR3 protein: CASSPRGRDTDTQYF
clone size: .; V gene: TRBV3-1/TRBV3-2; J gene: TRBJ1-2; CDR3 protein: CASSRDNFGLGYTF
clone size: .; V gene: TRBV5-4; J gene: TRBJ2-7; CDR3 protein: CASGLAGVNEQYF
clone size: .; V gene: TRBV2; J gene: TRBJ1-2; CDR3 protein: CASSESGGYGYTF